This TCR beta chain was recorded in a study of T cell responses to AZD1222 COVID-19 vaccine. Clones were sequenced by immunoSEQ multiplex PCR, and TCRdb holds only the in-frame ones, with some missing. The sample carries around 100,000 clones, around 87% recorded once. V was clipped by 5 bases and J by 6 bases, with 11 bases between them. Germline values: CDR1 MNHEY, CDR2 SVGAGI. This CDR3 is 13 amino acids long. This TCR was sampled from an adult in good health. The chain recombines TRBV6-5 with TRBJ1-5; no definite D call. Sample: peripheral blood, taken on day 0 of MenACWY control vaccination. This CDR3 reads CASSNGLVQPQHF. The CDR3 DNA follows: TGTGCCAGCAGTAATGGACTTGTTCAGCCCCAGCATTTT.